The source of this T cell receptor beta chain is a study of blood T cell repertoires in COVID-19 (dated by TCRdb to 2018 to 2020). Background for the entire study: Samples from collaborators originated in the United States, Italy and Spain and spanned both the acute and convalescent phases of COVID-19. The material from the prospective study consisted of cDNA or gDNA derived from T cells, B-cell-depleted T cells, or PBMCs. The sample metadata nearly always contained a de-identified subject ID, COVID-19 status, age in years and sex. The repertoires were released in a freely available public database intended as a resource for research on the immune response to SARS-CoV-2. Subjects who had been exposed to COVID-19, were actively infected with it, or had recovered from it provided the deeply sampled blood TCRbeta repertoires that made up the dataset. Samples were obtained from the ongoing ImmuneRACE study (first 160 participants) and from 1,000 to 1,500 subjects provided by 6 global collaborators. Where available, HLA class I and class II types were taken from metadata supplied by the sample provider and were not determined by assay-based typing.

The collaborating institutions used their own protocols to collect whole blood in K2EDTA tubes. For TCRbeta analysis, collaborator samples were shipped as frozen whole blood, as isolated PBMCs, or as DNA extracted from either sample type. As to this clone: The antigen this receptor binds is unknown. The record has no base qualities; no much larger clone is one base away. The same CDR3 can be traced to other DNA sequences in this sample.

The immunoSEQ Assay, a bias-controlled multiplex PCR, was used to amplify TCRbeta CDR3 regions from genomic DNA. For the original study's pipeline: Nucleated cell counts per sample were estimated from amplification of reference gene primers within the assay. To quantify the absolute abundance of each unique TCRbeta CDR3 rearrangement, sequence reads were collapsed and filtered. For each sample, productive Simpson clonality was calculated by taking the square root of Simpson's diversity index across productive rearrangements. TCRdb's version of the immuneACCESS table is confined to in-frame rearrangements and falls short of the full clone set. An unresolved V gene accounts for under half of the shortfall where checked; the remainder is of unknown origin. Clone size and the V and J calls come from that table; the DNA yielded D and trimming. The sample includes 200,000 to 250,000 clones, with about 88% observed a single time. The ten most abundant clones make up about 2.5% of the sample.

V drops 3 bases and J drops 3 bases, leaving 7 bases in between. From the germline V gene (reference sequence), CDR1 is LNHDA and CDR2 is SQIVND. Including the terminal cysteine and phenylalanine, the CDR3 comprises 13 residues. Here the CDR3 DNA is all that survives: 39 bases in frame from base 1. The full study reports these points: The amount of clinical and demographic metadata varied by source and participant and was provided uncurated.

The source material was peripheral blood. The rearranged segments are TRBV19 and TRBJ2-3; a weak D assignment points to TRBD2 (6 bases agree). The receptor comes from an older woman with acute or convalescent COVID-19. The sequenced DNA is TGTGCCAGTAGTATTGGAGGGACAGATACGCAGTATTTT. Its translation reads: CASSIGGTDTQYF.